Listed below are T cell receptor beta chains from one sample, sequenced in a study of blood T cell repertoires in COVID-19. The table came from immunoSEQ multiplex PCR; TCRdb's copy has only in-frame clones and leaves some out. This table has about 160,000 clones, roughly 87% appearing once. The sequencing input was PBMCs or T cells enriched from blood (not recorded which). Every receptor here comes from a woman aged 40-49 years who had been exposed to COVID-19. The CDR3 runs from the conserved cysteine through the conserved F or W. The D gene is left open where the match is weak. Clone size is shown for a subset of rows, as once, few, many or a class of expanded clone.

abundance | j_gene | d_gene | v_gene | CDR3aa | CDR3nt
- | TRBJ1-2 | - | TRBV6-5 | CASSYDSMNGYTF | TGTGCCAGCAGTTACGACTCGATGAATGGCTACACCTTC
- | TRBJ1-6 | - | TRBV7-2 | CASSSLGDTSPLHF | TGTGCCAGCAGCTCGCTAGGGGATACTTCACCCCTCCACTTT
- | TRBJ2-3 | TRBD2 | TRBV5-4 | CASSSSLAGLTDTQYF | TGTGCCAGCAGCTCTTCACTAGCGGGGCTCACAGATACGCAGTATTTT
- | TRBJ2-7 | - | TRBV5-1 | CASGSGAYEQYF | TGCGCCAGCGGCTCAGGGGCATACGAGCAGTACTTC
- | TRBJ1-3 | TRBD1 | TRBV6-6 | CASSYTGQEFGNTIYF | TGTGCCAGCAGTTACACGGGACAGGAGTTTGGAAACACCATATATTTT
- | TRBJ1-5 | - | TRBV27 | CASSLFRGDQPQHF | TGTGCCAGCAGTTTATTCAGGGGCGACCAGCCCCAGCATTTT
- | TRBJ2-3 | - | TRBV5-4 | CASSPSSRTDTQYF | TGTGCCAGCAGTCCAAGCTCTCGCACAGATACGCAGTATTTT
few | TRBJ2-7 | - | TRBV2 | CASRGRSPYEQYF | TGTGCCAGCAGGGGGCGCTCCCCCTACGAGCAGTACTTC
- | TRBJ2-1 | - | TRBV7-9 | CASSLVFNNEQFF | TGTGCCAGCAGCTTAGTTTTCAACAATGAGCAGTTCTTC
once | TRBJ1-2 | - | TRBV5-1 | CASSPTGGYGYTF | TGCGCCAGCAGCCCCACCGGGGGGTACGGCTACACCTTC
once | TRBJ2-3 | TRBD2 | TRBV9 | CASSVTSGGAQDTQYF | TGTGCCAGCAGCGTAACTAGCGGGGGGGCCCAAGATACGCAGTATTTT
- | TRBJ1-2 | TRBD1 | TRBV5-6 | CASSLAGGQGKNYGYTF | TGTGCCAGCAGCTTGGCCGGAGGACAGGGAAAAAACTATGGCTACACCTTC
- | TRBJ2-7 | TRBD1 | TRBV7-8 | CASSEEGQGATYEQYF | TGTGCCAGCAGCGAAGAGGGACAGGGGGCAACCTACGAGCAGTACTTC
- | TRBJ1-2 | TRBD1 | TRBV5-1 | CASSIGQGGGYTF | TGCGCCAGCAGCATAGGACAGGGAGGCGGCTACACCTTC
- | TRBJ1-4 | TRBD1 | TRBV5-1 | CASSMTGGEEKLFF | TGCGCCAGCAGCATGACAGGGGGGGAAGAAAAACTGTTTTTT
- | TRBJ2-1 | TRBD2 | TRBV11-2 | CASSDPVQGGSNNEQFF | TGTGCCAGCAGCGACCCGGTCCAAGGCGGGAGTAACAATGAGCAGTTCTTC
- | TRBJ1-1 | TRBD1 | TRBV6-5 | CASSYEGAPGTEAFF | TGTGCCAGCAGTTACGAGGGGGCGCCGGGCACTGAAGCTTTCTTT
- | TRBJ1-2 | - | TRBV19 | CASSIARGGYTF | TGTGCCAGTAGTATAGCAAGGGGCGGCTACACCTTC
once | TRBJ2-1 | TRBD1 | TRBV7-3 | CASSLLAQGARNEQFF | TGTGCCAGCAGCTTATTGGCCCAGGGGGCGAGGAATGAGCAGTTCTTC
- | TRBJ1-1 | - | TRBV10-3 | CAIFRGKNTEAFF | TGTGCCATCTTCAGGGGTAAGAACACTGAAGCTTTCTTT
- | TRBJ1-1 | - | TRBV10-1 | CASSEGVPTEAFF | TGCGCCAGCAGTGAAGGGGTTCCCACTGAAGCTTTCTTT
- | TRBJ1-5 | - | TRBV5-1 | CASSLAGNQPQHF | TGCGCCAGCAGCTTGGCCGGCAATCAGCCCCAGCATTTT
once | TRBJ1-5 | - | TRBV7-2 | CASSPGVLLWNQPQHF | TGTGCCAGCAGCCCCGGGGTCCTTCTTTGGAATCAGCCCCAGCATTTT
- | TRBJ1-5 | - | TRBV11-2 | CASSLDHAGYQPQHF | TGTGCCAGCAGCTTAGATCACGCAGGGTATCAGCCCCAGCATTTT
- | TRBJ2-1 | - | TRBV5-1 | CASSLDTGPYNEQFF | TGCGCCAGCAGCTTGGATACAGGGCCATACAATGAGCAGTTCTTC
- | TRBJ1-1 | - | TRBV7-2 | CASSLVGAGRTEAFF | TGTGCCAGCAGCTTAGTGGGCGCGGGGCGCACTGAAGCTTTCTTT
- | TRBJ2-7 | - | TRBV9 | CASSVDIGDYEQYF | TGTGCCAGCAGCGTCGATATCGGGGACTACGAGCAGTACTTC
- | TRBJ2-3 | TRBD2 | TRBV27 | CASSIWRGDTQYF | TGTGCCAGCAGTATCTGGCGGGGGGATACGCAGTATTTT
- | TRBJ1-1 | - | TRBV7-6 | CASKEGGGGTEAFF | TGTGCCAGCAAAGAGGGAGGGGGGGGCACTGAAGCTTTCTTT
- | TRBJ1-5 | - | TRBV14 | CASSVKGGGPQHF | TGTGCCAGCAGCGTTAAAGGAGGTGGGCCCCAGCATTTT
- | TRBJ2-2 | - | TRBV18 | CASSSAGTGELFF | TGTGCCAGCTCATCAGCAGGGACCGGGGAGCTGTTTTTT
- | TRBJ2-3 | - | TRBV18 | CASSPGFGVFRTDTQYF | TGTGCCAGCTCACCAGGATTCGGGGTTTTCAGGACAGATACGCAGTATTTT
once | TRBJ2-7 | TRBD1 | TRBV9 | CASSVGQGPYEQYF | TGTGCCAGCAGCGTAGGACAGGGACCCTACGAGCAGTACTTC
once | TRBJ2-2 | - | TRBV4-1 | CASSQDEDTGELFF | TGCGCCAGCAGCCAAGATGAGGACACCGGGGAGCTGTTTTTT
- | TRBJ1-6 | - | TRBV28 | CASRVLQGPKNSPLHF | TGTGCCAGCAGAGTATTGCAGGGTCCTAAGAATTCACCCCTCCACTTT
many | TRBJ1-5 | - | TRBV3-1/TRBV3-2 | CASSQSVGVSVQPQHF | TGTGCCAGCAGCCAGTCGGTGGGAGTTTCTGTCCAGCCCCAGCATTTT
- | TRBJ2-2 | - | TRBV27 | CASSLSVDYNTGELFF | TGTGCCAGCAGTTTATCGGTTGACTACAACACCGGGGAGCTGTTTTTT
once | TRBJ2-3 | TRBD2 | TRBV19 | CASSSPSGGYGTDTQYF | TGTGCCAGTAGCAGCCCTAGCGGGGGGTACGGCACAGATACGCAGTATTTT
- | TRBJ1-5 | TRBD1 | TRBV28 | CASKVAGQGSQPQHF | TGTGCCAGCAAAGTCGCCGGACAGGGGTCTCAGCCCCAGCATTTT
once | TRBJ1-3 | TRBD1 | TRBV9 | CASSVGGQPPGNTIYF | TGTGCCAGCAGCGTAGGGGGACAGCCGCCTGGAAACACCATATATTTT
few | TRBJ1-1 | TRBD1 | TRBV24-1 | CATSDSGQGVGAFF | TGTGCCACCAGTGACTCGGGACAGGGGGTCGGGGCTTTCTTT
few | TRBJ2-7 | TRBD1 | TRBV6-2/TRBV6-3 | CASSYTGTGIYEQYF | TGTGCCAGCAGTTATACTGGGACAGGGATCTACGAGCAGTACTTC
- | TRBJ2-7 | TRBD2 | TRBV4-3 | CASSQEVSSGSFYEQYF | TGCGCCAGCAGCCAAGAGGTGTCTAGCGGGAGTTTCTACGAGCAGTACTTC
- | TRBJ2-1 | TRBD1 | TRBV29-1 | CTMTGTGGGEQFF | TGCACCATGACCGGGACAGGGGGCGGTGAGCAGTTCTTC
- | TRBJ2-5 | - | TRBV10-3 | CAISQRRGETQYF | TGTGCCATCAGCCAGCGCCGGGGGGAGACCCAGTACTTC
- | TRBJ1-5 | - | TRBV6-1 | CASSEFSQGGQPQHF | TGTGCCAGCAGTGAATTCAGTCAGGGCGGTCAGCCCCAGCATTTT
- | TRBJ2-2 | - | TRBV27 | CASRFDFNTGELFF | TGTGCCAGCAGATTCGACTTTAACACCGGGGAGCTGTTTTTT
- | TRBJ2-7 | TRBD1 | TRBV2 | CASGQQGASYEQYF | TGTGCCAGCGGCCAGCAGGGGGCGTCCTACGAGCAGTACTTC
- | TRBJ2-1 | - | TRBV3-1/TRBV3-2 | CASSHPVNQQFF | TGTGCCAGCAGCCATCCGGTTAACCAGCAGTTCTTC
once | TRBJ2-2 | - | TRBV28 | CASNRPGQENTGELFF | TGTGCCAGCAATAGGCCGGGACAAGAGAACACCGGGGAGCTGTTTTTT
- | TRBJ2-7 | TRBD2 | TRBV19 | CASSTHLTSGRPSYEQYF | TGTGCCAGTAGTACTCATCTGACTAGCGGGAGGCCATCCTACGAGCAGTACTTC
- | TRBJ1-1 | - | TRBV7-9 | CASSLVGRGNTEAFF | TGTGCCAGCAGCTTAGTAGGTAGGGGCAACACTGAAGCTTTCTTT
few | TRBJ1-2 | - | TRBV5-1 | CASSPMDGQRYGYTF | TGCGCCAGCAGCCCGATGGACGGACAGCGCTATGGCTACACCTTC
- | TRBJ1-2 | - | TRBV7-2 | CASSAGSGAYGYTF | TGTGCCAGCAGCGCCGGAAGTGGGGCCTATGGCTACACCTTC
- | TRBJ2-1 | TRBD2 | TRBV18 | CASSPGLAGGQFF | TGTGCCAGCTCACCAGGCCTAGCGGGGGGGCAGTTCTTC
few | TRBJ2-6 | - | TRBV5-6 | CASSYRVAREGSGANVLTF | TGTGCCAGCAGCTACAGGGTAGCACGAGAAGGGTCTGGGGCCAACGTCCTGACTTTC
- | TRBJ2-2 | TRBD1 | TRBV6-1 | CASSAQLFGQGEAGELFF | TGTGCCAGCAGTGCCCAACTCTTCGGACAGGGCGAAGCCGGGGAGCTGTTTTTT